Following are 4 T cell receptor beta chains from one sample sequenced in a study of blood T cell repertoires in COVID-19. Generated by immunoSEQ multiplex PCR, the TCRdb table keeps only in-frame clones and is missing some. This table has 250,000 or so clones, 90% appearing once. Input material: peripheral blood. These TCRs come from a woman aged 55-69 years with COVID-19, enrolled during active disease.

The rearrangement joins TRBV10-3 to TRBJ1-2; 7 bases align to TRBD1. The CDR3 contains 15 residues. Germline V gene data show CDR1 as ENHRY and CDR2 as SYGVKD. Trimming removed 6 bases from V and 3 bases from J; junction bases left unmatched: 10. CDR3 loop: CAISEPLTGYYGYTF. The CDR3 DNA reads TGTGCCATCAGCGAACCCTTGACAGGGTACTATGGCTACACCTTC.

This clone has a handful of counts. At the DNA level, this CDR3 is encoded by other sequences in the same sample as well. The J gene is TRBJ2-2, the V gene TRBV5-1, with TRBD2 matching over 10 bases. Looked up from germline, CDR1 is SGHRS and CDR2 is YFSETQ. This CDR3 comprises 16 residues. Trimming cost V 3 bases and J 1 base; bases outside gene matches: 3. CDR3 sequence: CASSSLAGGNTGELFF. The CDR3, as DNA: TGCGCCAGCAGCTCCTTAGCGGGGGGGAACACCGGGGAGCTGTTTTTT. The variable domain in full, completed from reference TRBV5-1 and TRBJ2-2, reads KAGVTQTPRYLIKTRGQQVTLSCSPISGHRSVSWYQQTPGQGLQFLFEYFSETQRNKGNFPGRFSGRQFSNSRSEMNVSTLELGDSALYLCASSSLAGGNTGELFFGEGSRLTVL.

The J gene is TRBJ2-2, the V gene TRBV12-5, with TRBD1 matching 8 bases. The germline V gene encodes CDR1 LGHNT and CDR2 FRNRAP. CDR3 length equals 15 residues. V trimming: 7 bases; J trimming: 4 bases; junction bases outside the gene matches: 8. The CDR3: CASDPTGVGTGELFF. Written as DNA, the CDR3 is TGTGCTAGTGACCCGACAGGGGTCGGCACCGGGGAGCTGTTTTTT.

The chain combines TRBV7-2 with TRBJ2-2; D remains ambiguous. Per germline, CDR1 SGHTA and CDR2 FQGNSA. The CDR3 runs 13 residues. Trimming removed 2 bases from V and 4 bases from J, with 5 bases in between. The CDR3, as DNA: TGTGCCAGCAGCTTAAGCATCACCGGGGAGCTGTTTTTT. Translation: CASSLSITGELFF.